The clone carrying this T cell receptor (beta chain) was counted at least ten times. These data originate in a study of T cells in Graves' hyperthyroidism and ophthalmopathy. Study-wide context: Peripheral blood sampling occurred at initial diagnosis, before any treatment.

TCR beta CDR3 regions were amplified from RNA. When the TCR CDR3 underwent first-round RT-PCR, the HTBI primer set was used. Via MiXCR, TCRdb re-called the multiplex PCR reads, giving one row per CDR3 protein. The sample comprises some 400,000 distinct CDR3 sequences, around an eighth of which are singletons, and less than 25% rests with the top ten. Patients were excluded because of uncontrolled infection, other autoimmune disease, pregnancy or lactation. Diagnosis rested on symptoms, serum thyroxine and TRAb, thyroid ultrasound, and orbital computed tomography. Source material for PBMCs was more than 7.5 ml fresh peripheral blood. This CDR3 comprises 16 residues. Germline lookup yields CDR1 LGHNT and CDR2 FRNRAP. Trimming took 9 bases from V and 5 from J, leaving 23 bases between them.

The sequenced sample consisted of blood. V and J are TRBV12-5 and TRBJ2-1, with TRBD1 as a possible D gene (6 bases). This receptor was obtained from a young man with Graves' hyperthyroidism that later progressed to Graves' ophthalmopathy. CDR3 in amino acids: CASQPPRDTFDNEQFF. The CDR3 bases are TGTGCTAGCCAACCACCCCGGGACACTTTCGACAATGAGCAGTTCTTC.